This T cell receptor (beta chain) was captured by sequencing in a study of a mutant IDH1 vaccine in newly diagnosed glioma. At the level of the study: Initiation of the vaccine course occurred 4-6 weeks after radiotherapy alone, or alongside temozolomide cycles. Earlier care involved radiotherapy, temozolomide, or both, and the majority received both.

TCRdb keeps only in-frame clones here, not all; method: immunoSEQ multiplex PCR. The sample holds about 46,000 clones, around 92% seen once. Remarks on this clone: Its antigen is still unknown.

Time point of the sample: week 35, safety follow-up. Vaccination comprised doses that each held 300 ug of mutant IDH1 20-mer peptide, plus topical imiquimod. At weeks 1, 3, 5, 7, 11, 15, 19 and 23, patients received a vaccination, eight in all. New WHO grade 3 or 4 astrocytomas that were IDH1-mutant and ATRX-lost had been found in donors. This CDR3 comprises 15 residues. Germline V gives CDR1 SEHNR, CDR2 FQNEAQ (reference sequence). The germline V and J ends were trimmed by 5 bases and 2 bases, with 15 bases remaining between them. The chain recombines TRBV7-9 with TRBJ1-2, with a weak D call TRBD1 (5 bases). The TCR comes from a middle-aged man with glioma. Here the sequenced sample was PBMCs, taken from a glioma patient whose treatment included an IDH1 peptide vaccine. CDR3 loop: CASSLLGLLNYGYTF. In DNA, the CDR3 is TGTGCCAGCAGCCTCTTGGGACTCCTCAACTATGGCTACACCTTC.